This passage covers 32 T cell receptor beta chains from one sample sequenced in a study of blood T cell repertoires in COVID-19 (dated by TCRdb to 2019 to 2021). Receptor libraries were prepared by the immunoSEQ multiplex PCR assay. TCRdb took this table from immuneACCESS and kept in-frame rearrangements with V and J called. Such tables lack part of the clones; where checked against another copy, unresolved V genes explain under half of the gap, and the rest is unexplained. The sample table records hundreds of thousands of clones; around nine tenths of these occur just once. The ten biggest clones cover 1.3% to 1.5% of the sample. The sequencing sample was made of peripheral blood. These receptors were obtained from a man older than 75 with acute or convalescent COVID-19.

In its sample, this clone was seen once. The chain has TRBV7-8 and TRBJ1-4, with 10 bases fitting TRBD1. CDR3 length: 15 amino acids. Trimming removed 5 bases from V and 5 bases from J; junction bases left unmatched: 5. Germline V CDR1 and CDR2: SGHVS, FQNEAQ. CDR3 sequence: CASSRRTGGNEKLFF. For the CDR3, the DNA is TGTGCCAGCAGCCGACGGACAGGGGGGAATGAAAAACTGTTTTTT. The variable domain in full, with the rest retrieved from reference TRBV7-8 and TRBJ1-4, is GAGVSQSPRYKVAKRGQDVALRCDPISGHVSLFWYQQALGQGPEFLTYFQNEAQLDKSGLPSDRFFAERPEGSVSTLKIQRTQQEDSAVYLCASSRRTGGNEKLFFGSGTQLSVL.

The rearrangement uses TRBV6-5 and TRBJ1-2, with TRBD1 matching over 9 bases. CDR3 size: 15 residues. V lost 4 bases to trimming and J lost 3 bases; unmatched junction nucleotides: 6. Looked up from germline, CDR1 is MNHEY and CDR2 is SVGAGI. CDR3 bases: TGTGCCAGCAGTTCGGCCGGGACAGGGTACTATGGCTACACCTTC. Translating gives CASSSAGTGYYGYTF.

The chain joins TRBV3-1 (or the pseudogene TRBV3-2) to TRBJ1-5, with D unclear. This CDR3 contains 12 residues. Germline V gene sequence: CDR1 LGHDT, CDR2 YNNKEL (reference sequence). Trimming pared 3 bases from V and 4 bases from J, leaving 4 bases between. The CDR3 protein is CASSHRNQPQHF. The CDR3 DNA reads as TGTGCCAGCAGCCACCGTAATCAGCCCCAGCATTTT.

This sequence joins TRBV3-1 (or the pseudogene TRBV3-2) and TRBJ2-3, with 8 bases matching TRBD1. With 0 bases clipped from V and 9 bases from J, the junction kept 2 bases outside the gene matches. Germline V gives CDR1 LGHDT, CDR2 YNNKEL (reference sequence). This CDR3 has 13 residues. In nucleotides, the CDR3 is TGTGCCAGCAGCCAAGAGTGGACAGGGACGCAGTATTTT. This translates into CASSQEWTGTQYF.

This clone was counted a single time. The chain combines TRBV7-8 with TRBJ1-2; weak D call: TRBD1 (6 bases). The V gene lost 4 bases and the J gene lost 3 bases, with 18 bases spanning the gap. The CDR3 spans 16 residues. The germline V gene encodes CDR1 SGHVS and CDR2 FQNEAQ. CDR3 amino acids: CASSSTGSGAYYGYTF. CDR3 nucleotide sequence: TGTGCCAGCAGCTCCACAGGGTCGGGCGCATACTATGGCTACACCTTC.

The chain recombines TRBV28 with TRBJ1-5, with D possibly matching TRBD1 (5 bases). CDR1 MDHEN and CDR2 SYDVKM come from the germline V gene. The CDR3 totals 15 residues. Trimming took off 2 bases at V and 6 bases at J, with 14 bases between the two ends. CDR3 nucleotide sequence: TGTGCCAGCAGTTTAGTGGGGCCGCGGCTTCAGCCCCAGCATTTT. Its protein product is CASSLVGPRLQPQHF.

The CDR3 region is CASSLRGNTGQPQHF. The CDR3 coding sequence is TGTGCCAGCAGTTTACGAGGGAATACAGGGCAGCCCCAGCATTTT. This chain uses TRBV27 with TRBJ1-5; D may be TRBD1 (6 bases). The CDR3 totals 15 residues. With 2 bases removed from V and 7 bases from J, the gap between germline ends came to 15 bases. Germline assignment: CDR1 MNHEY and CDR2 SMNVEV (reference sequence).

This chain links TRBV5-4 with TRBJ1-2; D might be TRBD1 (6 bases). V was clipped by 2 bases and J by 8 bases, with 19 bases between them. This CDR3 spans 15 amino acids. Germline V gene sequence: CDR1 SGHNT, CDR2 YYREEE (reference sequence). CDR3 amino acids: CASSFLGAAEGGYTF. CDR3 coding DNA: TGTGCCAGCAGCTTCCTGGGGGCGGCGGAAGGGGGCTACACCTTC.

The chain carries TRBV12-3 or TRBV12-4 and TRBJ1-5, with no clear D. The V and J ends lost 3 bases and 6 bases respectively, with 9 bases between them. The CDR3 totals 13 residues. CDR3 residues: CASSFRGTQPQHF. The CDR3 coding sequence is TGTGCCAGCAGTTTCCGGGGTACTCAGCCCCAGCATTTT.

V and J are TRBV10-3 and TRBJ2-6, with 7 bases matching TRBD2. This CDR3 has 15 residues. Germline trimming cut 4 bases from V and 3 bases from J; bases unmatched to any gene: 3. Per germline, CDR1 ENHRY and CDR2 SYGVKD. DNA of the CDR3: TGTGCCATCAGTGGGGGAGGGGTTGGGGCCAACGTCCTGACTTTC. Translated, it gives CAISGGGVGANVLTF.

This clone was seen just once. The rearrangement links TRBV28 to TRBJ2-7; 9 bases line up with TRBD1. This CDR3 has 14 amino acids. With 8 bases clipped from V and 3 bases from J, the junction kept 8 bases outside the gene matches. The germline gives CDR1 MDHEN, CDR2 SYDVKM. As DNA, the CDR3 is TGTGCCAGCGTAGGGGACAGGGTATTCTACGAGCAGTACTTC. Protein: CASVGDRVFYEQYF.

This chain uses TRBV29-1 with TRBJ1-2; D is perhaps TRBD1 (6 bases). The V end lost 5 bases, the J end lost 7 bases, and 14 bases lay between the germline ends. The CDR3 has 12 residues. From germline, CDR1 is SQVTM and CDR2 ANQGSEA. CDR3 in amino acids: CSVRGGAGGYTF. The CDR3 nucleotides read TGCAGCGTTCGGGGGGGCGCCGGTGGCTACACCTTC.

The chain joins TRBV6-5 to TRBJ2-5; D gene ambiguous. The CDR3 runs to 14 residues. V shed 6 bases and J shed 3 bases, with 14 bases lying between them. Per germline, CDR1 MNHEY and CDR2 SVGAGI. The CDR3 loop is CASRLYSSKETQYF. In DNA form, the CDR3 reads TGTGCCAGCAGGCTATACAGTTCCAAAGAGACCCAGTACTTC.

The chain joins TRBV2 to TRBJ2-7; D might be TRBD2 (5 bases). V shed 8 bases and J shed 6 bases, with 23 bases lying between them. Germline V lookup: CDR1 SNHLY, CDR2 FYNNEI. The length of the CDR3 is 15 residues. CDR3 bases: TGTGCCAGCTCTGTGGTGCGGGCAGTAGGCGGCGAGCAGTACTTC. It encodes CASSVVRAVGGEQYF.

The rearrangement links TRBV5-8 to TRBJ1-1; D unclear. Per germline, CDR1 SGHTS and CDR2 YDEGEE. This CDR3 is built from 15 residues. The V gene lost 0 bases and the J gene lost 1 base, with 10 bases spanning the gap. The CDR3 spells CASSLEPGRNTEAFF. The CDR3 DNA follows: TGTGCCAGCAGCTTGGAACCGGGGAGGAACACTGAAGCTTTCTTT.

The rearrangement joins TRBV24-1 to TRBJ1-5; a possible D gene is TRBD1 (6 bases). V was clipped by 6 bases and J by 10 bases, with 18 bases between them. CDR3 length: 14 amino acids. CDR1 is KGHDR, CDR2 SFDVKD, per germline. CDR3 DNA sequence: TGTGCCACCAGTCTCTCAGGGGTAATCAGCCCCCAGCATTTT. The encoded protein is CATSLSGVISPQHF.

A note on this clone: The sample carries other DNA sequences with the same CDR3. V and J are TRBV5-4 and TRBJ1-1; 9 nucleotides match TRBD1. Per germline, CDR1 SGHNT and CDR2 YYREEE (reference sequence). The length of the CDR3 is 14 residues. J lost 1 base, V lost 4 bases, and 2 bases had no gene match. DNA of the CDR3: TGTGCCAGCAGCCGACAGGGGGAGAACACTGAAGCTTTCTTT. Residues: CASSRQGENTEAFF.

In this sample, this clone turned up once. This chain joins TRBV6-2 or TRBV6-3 and TRBJ1-6; TRBD1 might be the D (6 bases). The length of the CDR3 is 13 residues. Germline CDR1 and CDR2: MNHEY and SVGEGT. Deletions cut 6 bases from V and 14 bases from J, with 17 bases between. The DNA of the CDR3 is TGTGCCAGCAGCCAAGGGACACTTCAGGCCCTCCACTTT. Its translation: CASSQGTLQALHF.

The V and J genes are TRBV6-6 and TRBJ1-5; the D gene is possibly TRBD1 (6 bases). Trimming cost V 1 base and J 3 bases, with 10 bases left between them. The CDR3 has 15 residues. In germline, CDR1 is MNHNY, CDR2 SVGAGI (reference sequence). In DNA, the CDR3 is TGTGCCAGCAGTTACTACCGGGACAACAATCAGCCCCAGCATTTT. This codes for CASSYYRDNNQPQHF.

V is TRBV10-3 and J is TRBJ1-5, with D unresolved. The V end lost 8 bases, the J end lost 0 bases, and 8 bases lay between the germline ends. Germline values: CDR1 ENHRY, CDR2 SYGVKD. CDR3 size: 13 residues. The DNA of the CDR3 is TGTGCCATCCGGGGTTATAGCAATCAGCCCCAGCATTTT. Protein sequence: CAIRGYSNQPQHF.

The J gene is TRBJ2-2, the V gene TRBV6-4, with D possibly matching TRBD2 (5 bases). The V end was cut by 4 bases, the J end by 5 bases, with 14 bases between. The length of the CDR3 is 15 residues. CDR1 is MRHNA and CDR2 is SNTAGT in the germline V gene. The DNA of the CDR3 is TGTGCCAGCAGTGTTGAGGGTCTGGGTACCGGGGAGCTGTTTTTT. Translation: CASSVEGLGTGELFF.

In this sample, this clone turned up a few times. The chain carries TRBV5-1 and TRBJ1-1; D not resolved. Germline lookup yields CDR1 SGHRS and CDR2 YFSETQ. The CDR3 length is 14 residues. Trimming left V 0 bases short and J 8 bases short, with 14 bases between. The CDR3 DNA is TGCGCCAGCAGCTTGGGTCCGTCCTCTATCGAAGCTTTCTTT. Protein sequence: CASSLGPSSIEAFF.

The J gene is TRBJ1-2, the V gene TRBV11-2, with D possibly being TRBD1 (6 bases). Germline V gene sequence: CDR1 SGHAT, CDR2 FQNNGV. Trimming stripped 2 bases from V and 1 base from J, with 11 bases between. This CDR3 comprises 15 residues. The DNA for the CDR3 is TGTGCCAGCAGCTTACAAGGGGGAAATAACTATGGCTACACCTTC. Protein product: CASSLQGGNNYGYTF.

The chain carries TRBV5-5 and TRBJ1-5, with D perhaps TRBD1 (6 bases). CDR1 and CDR2 from the germline V gene are SGHKS and YYEKEE (reference sequence). Trimming removed 3 bases from V and 7 bases from J, with 8 bases in between. The CDR3 is made up of 12 amino acids. CDR3 sequence (DNA): TGTGCCAGCAGCTCACAGGGCCAGCCCCAGCATTTT. It yields the protein CASSSQGQPQHF.

This sequence joins TRBV7-9 and TRBJ2-7, with D possibly being TRBD1 (5 bases). Trimming removed 4 bases from V and 5 bases from J, with 15 bases in between. The CDR3 loop spans 14 amino acids. CDR1 is SEHNR, CDR2 FQNEAQ, per germline (reference sequence). In nucleotides, the CDR3 is TGTGCCAGCAGCTACGGACAAAGGGGCAACGAGCAGTACTTC. Translation gives CASSYGQRGNEQYF.

This chain uses TRBV3-1 (or the pseudogene TRBV3-2) with TRBJ1-2, with TRBD1 identical over 12 bases. With V trimmed by 4 bases and J by 8 bases, 8 bases remained unmatched. CDR3 length: 15 amino acids. CDR1 and CDR2 from the germline V gene are LGHDT and YNNKEL (reference sequence). The CDR3 bases are TGTGCCAGCAGCCCTGCCGGGACAGGGGGCGGGGGCTACACCTTC. Protein sequence: CASSPAGTGGGGYTF.

V gene TRBV12-3 or TRBV12-4 combines with J gene TRBJ2-1, with 7 bases aligning to TRBD2. J lost 4 bases, V lost 3 bases, and 0 bases had no gene match. The CDR3 contains 13 residues. CDR3: CASSLRGYNEQFF. CDR3 nucleotides: TGTGCCAGCAGTTTGCGGGGGTACAATGAGCAGTTCTTC.

This chain links TRBV29-1 with TRBJ2-5, with D possibly matching TRBD2 (5 bases). Germline V gene sequence: CDR1 SQVTM, CDR2 ANQGSEA. This CDR3 has 12 amino acids. Trimming removed 8 bases at V and 4 bases at J, with 14 bases between. This CDR3 reads CSLGLTGETQYF. The CDR3 nucleotides are TGCAGCCTAGGACTGACGGGAGAGACCCAGTACTTC.

The gene calls are TRBV6-5 and TRBJ2-1, with TRBD1 identical over 7 bases. V was pared by 4 bases and J by 4 bases, with 4 bases of the junction left unmatched. The CDR3 is 14 amino acids. CDR1 MNHEY and CDR2 SVGAGI come from the germline V gene. CDR3 DNA: TGTGCCAGCAGTTTGACAGGGTTATACAATGAGCAGTTCTTC. It is translated as CASSLTGLYNEQFF.

This clone was observed a handful of times. The rearrangement uses TRBV27 and TRBJ1-2; unclear D gene. V gave up 6 bases and J gave up 4 bases, with 15 bases separating them. CDR3 size: 14 residues. Germline-derived CDR1 and CDR2 are MNHEY and SMNVEV (reference sequence). The CDR3 loop reads CASRPYGQFYGYTF. CDR3 DNA: TGTGCCAGCAGACCCTATGGGCAGTTCTATGGCTACACCTTC.

This clone was seen a few times. The chain couples TRBV7-9 to TRBJ2-1, with 9 bases that match TRBD2. The germline V gene has CDR1 SEHNR and CDR2 FQNEAQ (reference sequence). CDR3 length: 18 residues. The J segment lost 6 bases and the V segment lost 2 bases, leaving 14 bases of the junction unmatched. DNA for the CDR3: TGTGCCAGCAGCTTACCCTACCTCGGAGCGGGGGGCCCCAATGAGCAGTTCTTC. It specifies CASSLPYLGAGGPNEQFF.

The V call is TRBV19, the J call TRBJ2-4; TRBD2 matches at 9 bases. Germline V CDR1 and CDR2: LNHDA, SQIVND (reference sequence). Losses at the gene ends were 6 bases for V and 0 bases for J; bases not matched to a gene: 9. The CDR3 is 17 amino acids. Here the CDR3 DNA reads TGTGCCAGTAGCACCTTAGCGGGGGACTTAGCCAAAAACATTCAGTACTTC. It yields the protein CASSTLAGDLAKNIQYF.